This T cell receptor (beta chain) was recorded in a study of regulatory T cells in long-lasting Graves disease. The table lists this clonotype with many counts. Time point reported: newly diagnosed GD, antithyroid drugs for less than 3 months. Construction of the TCR library relied on RNA isolated from PBMCs. Researchers made TCR beta libraries by using iRepertoire HTBI primers and running Arm-PCR on CDR3 regions. One entry per CDR3 protein results from TCRdb running MiXCR on the multiplex PCR reads. The data show 200,000 to 250,000 distinct CDR3 sequences, with roughly a fifth seen just once and about 12% held by the top ten. Another study also made use of these data, one on T cells in Graves' hyperthyroidism and ophthalmopathy.

This receptor was identified in a woman in her 30s with Graves disease. Sequenced here: peripheral blood mononuclear cells (PBMCs), sampled at new diagnosis, from a patient treated with antithyroid drugs.

Written as DNA, the CDR3 is TGTGCCAGCAGTGAAGGGGCGTGGTGGAGCACAGATACGCAGTATTTT. Protein sequence: CASSEGAWWSTDTQYF. The V call is TRBV6-2 or TRBV6-3, the J call TRBJ2-3; D is perhaps TRBD1 (5 bases). The CDR3 is made up of 16 amino acids. The V end was cut by 5 bases, the J end by 0 bases, with 15 bases between. Looked up from germline, CDR1 is MNHEY and CDR2 is SVGEGT.